Detailed here is one T cell receptor beta chain. Its cognate antigen has yet to be identified. Base quality data are lacking; no much larger clone is found one base away. The sample holds other DNA sequences that translate to the same CDR3. Intraepithelial and lamina propria lymphocytes were isolated from graft specimens using dithiothreitol, EDTA incubations and collagenase D digestion. Bulk TCR-beta sequencing was performed on serial intestinal graft biopsy specimens collected as late as 600 days after transplant. The sample comes from a study of graft-versus-host responses after intestinal transplantation (TCRdb year 2021). Background on the whole study: The transplants that recipients received were multivisceral, liver-intestinal, or isolated intestinal. Donor T cell macrochimerism was defined as a peak of at least 4% donor T cells among recipient peripheral blood mononuclear cells. Rather than being sequenced by the commercial service, samples from a few later patients were sequenced in-house on an Illumina MiSeq and processed with MiXCR. Alloreactive clones were identified by sequencing pre-transplant mixed lymphocyte reaction products and comparing these products with unstimulated pre-transplant donor and recipient T cells. After intestinal transplantation, graft-versus-host and host-versus-graft alloreactive T cell clones in the graft, circulation and bone marrow were tracked using bulk TCR-beta CDR3 sequencing. Of the roughly 25 intestinal transplant recipients enrolled in the cohort, one of whom was a retransplant, a few patients without pretransplant specimens were excluded. Every recipient was given anti-thymocyte globulin induction, then maintenance tacrolimus and steroids for about three years.

Study-level results and caveats: GvH clones turned up in recipient bone marrow, with some appearing earlier in ileal mucosa or blood, a pattern consistent with an intestinal mucosal origin. The relatively low number and heterogeneity of intestinal transplant patients limited the conclusions. Early after transplant, peak levels of circulating GvH clones were found to be associated with declines in HvG clones. Patients with donor T cell macrochimerism had high GvH to HvG T cell clonal ratios in their allografts.

Preparation of the library involved the immunoSEQ multiplex PCR assay. Adaptive Biotechnologies carried out high-throughput TCR-beta CDR3 sequencing of genomic DNA for most patients. In the source study's methods: Adaptive's ImmunoSEQ software supplied the TCR sequencing data for 18 patients, while MiXCR and VDJtools were used to process three other patients. Because the origin of CDR3 nucleotide sequences shared between donor and recipient could not be assigned, those sequences were removed. To be classed as alloreactive, a clone needed at least 2-fold expansion over unstimulated cells and a minimum CFSE-low frequency of 0.002% (template counts) or 0.001% (read counts). Clones were considered mappable if detected in sequenced pre-transplant spleen, lymph node, or MLR CFSE-low populations of the donor or recipient. Cumulative frequency of alloreactive clones was calculated as a percentage of all sequences weighted by copy number. Here the immuneACCESS table is served through TCRdb, limited to in-frame sequences with V and J called. Missing clones are a known gap in these copies; in checked studies unresolved V genes cover under half, and the rest lacks a known reason. The V and J calls and clone size were taken over from that table, and D and trimming were inferred from the DNA. This sample is represented by some 5,000 clones; roughly 80% of them were singletons. The ten top clones hold around 6.5% of the sample.

The CDR3 has 16 amino acids, counting the end cysteine and phenylalanine. The sequence is cut down to CDR3 DNA, 48 bases in frame from base 1. The germline V gene specifies MNHEY as CDR1 and SVGAGI as CDR2. V trim: 1 base; J trim: 9 bases; unmatched bases: 7. The chain employs TRBV6-5 and TRBJ2-1; a stretch of 12 junction bases matches TRBD2. The TCR originated in a human patient who received an intestinal transplant, so some T cells may come from the graft donor. The source material was ileum tissue, sampled around 230 days after intestinal transplant. The sequence in DNA is TGTGCCAGCAGTTACTTACCTAGCGGGGGGGCGGGTGAGCAGTTCTTC. Protein translation: CASSYLPSGGAGEQFF.